Reported below is one T cell receptor beta chain. The data originate from a study of T cells in Graves' hyperthyroidism and ophthalmopathy. The germline V gene encodes CDR1 SGDLS and CDR2 YYNGEE. V shed 0 bases and J shed 7 bases, with 14 bases lying between them. This CDR3 comprises 14 residues. Researchers took RNA transcripts and amplified the TCR beta CDR3 regions from them. HTBI primers were used for first-round RT-PCR of the TCR CDR3. TCRdb re-analysed the multiplex PCR reads in MiXCR, keeping a single row per CDR3 protein. The table shows more than 500,000 distinct CDR3 sequences, with roughly 15% occurring only once.

This receptor was identified in a woman under 40 with Graves' ophthalmopathy. This chain links TRBV9 with TRBJ2-7, with D unresolved. Sequencing used blood. For the CDR3, the DNA is TGTGCCAGCAGCGTAGAGTCAGGCGCTTGGGAGCAGTACTTC. As protein: CASSVESGAWEQYF.